These T cell receptor beta chains were read from a single sample in a study of patients and donors after allogeneic stem cell transplantation. MiXCR, run by TCRdb on the RT-PCR reads, gives a single entry per CDR3 protein. The sample holds a few hundred thousand distinct CDR3 sequences, 13% to 15% seen once. The sequenced material came from blood, either unsorted or a sorted T cell fraction (not recorded which). These receptors all come from a human donor who was either an allogeneic HSCT recipient or a stem cell or donor lymphocyte infusion donor (not recorded which). It is not recorded whose cells these are; they may come from a transplant donor. Both conserved end residues are part of each CDR3. A D gene is named only where the DNA matches it firmly. Clone size is shown for a subset of rows, as once, few, many or a class of expanded clone.

abundance: .; d_gene: .; v_gene: TRBV25-1; j_gene: TRBJ1-1; CDR3aa: CASSPGGRGTEAFF
abundance: .; d_gene: .; v_gene: TRBV30; j_gene: TRBJ1-2; CDR3aa: CARKDTLIYGYTF
abundance: .; d_gene: .; v_gene: TRBV2; j_gene: TRBJ2-7; CDR3aa: CASRRGPEYEQYF
abundance: few; d_gene: .; v_gene: TRBV5-4; j_gene: TRBJ1-1; CDR3aa: CASSPPGKNTEAFF
abundance: .; d_gene: TRBD1; v_gene: TRBV5-6; j_gene: TRBJ1-1; CDR3aa: CASSHQGVSTEAFF
abundance: many; d_gene: .; v_gene: TRBV15; j_gene: TRBJ1-2; CDR3aa: CATSRGIEYGYTF
abundance: few; d_gene: .; v_gene: TRBV9; j_gene: TRBJ1-2; CDR3aa: CASSSHRDGDRRNYGYTF
abundance: few; d_gene: .; v_gene: TRBV5-6; j_gene: TRBJ2-3; CDR3aa: CASSSWGGALTDTQYF
abundance: many; d_gene: .; v_gene: TRBV5-1; j_gene: TRBJ2-2; CDR3aa: CASSAIVGGTGELFF
abundance: .; d_gene: .; v_gene: TRBV20-1; j_gene: TRBJ2-7; CDR3aa: CSARWGRAFYEQYF
abundance: few; d_gene: TRBD1; v_gene: TRBV5-1; j_gene: TRBJ2-3; CDR3aa: CASSLAGDRYTDTQYF
abundance: .; d_gene: .; v_gene: TRBV6-2/TRBV6-3; j_gene: TRBJ1-5; CDR3aa: CASSYSTRGGNQPQHF
abundance: many; d_gene: .; v_gene: TRBV7-8; j_gene: TRBJ2-3; CDR3aa: CASTRTTDTQYF
abundance: .; d_gene: TRBD2; v_gene: TRBV20-1; j_gene: TRBJ2-7; CDR3aa: CSARPMRGNSDEQYF
abundance: few; d_gene: .; v_gene: TRBV7-9; j_gene: TRBJ1-2; CDR3aa: CASRPGTYLSTF
abundance: .; d_gene: .; v_gene: TRBV7-3; j_gene: TRBJ2-6; CDR3aa: CASSLNGGEAGTSGANVLTF
abundance: many; d_gene: .; v_gene: TRBV6-5; j_gene: TRBJ2-7; CDR3aa: CASSYGGTGYEQYF
abundance: few; d_gene: TRBD1; v_gene: TRBV15; j_gene: TRBJ1-1; CDR3aa: CATRRGLTEAFF